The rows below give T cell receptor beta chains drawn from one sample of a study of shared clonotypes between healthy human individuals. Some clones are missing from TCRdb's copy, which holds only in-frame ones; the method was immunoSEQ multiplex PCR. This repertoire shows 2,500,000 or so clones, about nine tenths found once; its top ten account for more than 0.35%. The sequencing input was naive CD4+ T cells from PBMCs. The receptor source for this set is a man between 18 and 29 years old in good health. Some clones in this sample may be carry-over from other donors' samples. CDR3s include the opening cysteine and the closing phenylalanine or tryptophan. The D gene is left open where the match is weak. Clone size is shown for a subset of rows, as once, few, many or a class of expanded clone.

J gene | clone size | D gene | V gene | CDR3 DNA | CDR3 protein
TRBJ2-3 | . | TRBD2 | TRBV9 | TGTGCCAGCAGCGCCGGGACTAGCGGGGAGGCGCAGTATTTT | CASSAGTSGEAQYF
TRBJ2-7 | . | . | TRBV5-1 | TGCGCCAGCAGCTTGGCCCCCGGGAGCACCTACGAGCAGTACTTC | CASSLAPGSTYEQYF
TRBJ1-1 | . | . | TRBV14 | TGTGCCAGTGAGGGTGGCTTAGGGGGGAACACTGAAGCTTTCTTT | CASEGGLGGNTEAFF
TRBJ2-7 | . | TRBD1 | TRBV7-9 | TGTGCCAGCATAAAATCCTCCGGGACAGTCTACGAGCAGTACTTC | CASIKSSGTVYEQYF
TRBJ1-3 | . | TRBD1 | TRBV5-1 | TGCGCCAGCAGCCACGACAGGGCTAATGGAAACACCATATATTTT | CASSHDRANGNTIYF
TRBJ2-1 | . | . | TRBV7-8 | TGTGCCAGCAGCTTTATCAATGAGCAGTTCTTC | CASSFINEQFF
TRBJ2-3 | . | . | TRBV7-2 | TGTGCCAGCAGCTTAGGGTTGGGGGGACCCAGCACAGATACGCAGTATTTT | CASSLGLGGPSTDTQYF
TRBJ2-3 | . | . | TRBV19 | TGTGCCAGTAGTATAGGGGGGGCAGCGCGCCCAATAGATACGCAGTATTTT | CASSIGGAARPIDTQYF
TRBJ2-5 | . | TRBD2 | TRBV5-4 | TGTGCCAGCAGCTCCTGGGGAGCGGGAGGGCCGGAGACCCAGTACTTC | CASSSWGAGGPETQYF
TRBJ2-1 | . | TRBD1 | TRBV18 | TGTGCCAGCTCCGGGACAGGGGGGCAGTTCTTC | CASSGTGGQFF
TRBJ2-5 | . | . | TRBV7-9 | TGTGCCAGCAGCTTAGCGGCGGGCGTCGGGAACCAAGAGACCCAGTACTTC | CASSLAAGVGNQETQYF
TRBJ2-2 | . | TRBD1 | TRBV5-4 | TGTGCCAGCAGACGGAACTACAGGGGCACGAACACCGGGGAGCTGTTTTTT | CASRRNYRGTNTGELFF
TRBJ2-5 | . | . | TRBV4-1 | TGCGCCAGCAGCCAGGGAACAGGGGAGGCCCAGTACTTC | CASSQGTGEAQYF
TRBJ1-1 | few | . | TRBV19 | TGTGCCAGTGTGGCGGTCGAGGCACCGTCAAAAGCTTTCTTT | CASVAVEAPSKAFF
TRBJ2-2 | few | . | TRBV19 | TGTGCCAGTAGTATCCGGCCCCTCGGGGGCGGGGAGCTGTTTTTT | CASSIRPLGGGELFF
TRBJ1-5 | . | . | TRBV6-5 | TGTGCCAGCAGTGCCCTCCGCGGCAATCAGCCCCAGCATTTT | CASSALRGNQPQHF
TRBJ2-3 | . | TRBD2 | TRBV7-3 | TGTGCCAGCAGTCTACTAGCGGGAGGGTCAGATACGCAGTATTTT | CASSLLAGGSDTQYF
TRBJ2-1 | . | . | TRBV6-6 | TGTGCCAGCAGTTACTCCCACGGGGAGGACCAAAATGAGCAGTTCTTC | CASSYSHGEDQNEQFF
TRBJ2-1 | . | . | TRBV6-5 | TGTGCCAGCAGAGCGCGGGTCTCCGTATACAATGAGCAGTTCTTC | CASRARVSVYNEQFF
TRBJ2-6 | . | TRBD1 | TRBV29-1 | TGCAGCGTTCCGACAGGGAGCTCTGGGGCCAACGTCCTGACTTTC | CSVPTGSSGANVLTF
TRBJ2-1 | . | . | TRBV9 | TGTGCCAGCAGCCAGGGGGGCTCCTACAATGAGCAGTTCTTC | CASSQGGSYNEQFF
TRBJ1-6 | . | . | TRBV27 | TGTGCCAGCAGTTTATTCGGCGGTGATAATTCACCCCTCCACTTT | CASSLFGGDNSPLHF
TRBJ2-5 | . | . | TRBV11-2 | TGTGCCAGCAGCTTATCATGGCAAGAGACCCAGTACTTC | CASSLSWQETQYF
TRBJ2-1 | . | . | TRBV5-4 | TGTGCCAGCAGCGCGACGACAGTTTACAATGAGCAGTTCTTC | CASSATTVYNEQFF
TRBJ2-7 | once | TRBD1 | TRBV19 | TGTGCCAGTAGTAGCCCCAGGTGGGGACAGGGAGTGGAGCAGTACTTC | CASSSPRWGQGVEQYF
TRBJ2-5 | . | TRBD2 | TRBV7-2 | TGTGCCAGCAGCTTAGCGAGTGGACTAGGCCAAGAGACCCAGTACTTC | CASSLASGLGQETQYF
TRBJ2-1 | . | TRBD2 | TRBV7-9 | TGTGCCAGCAGCTTAGCTGGGGAGGGCGCCTACAATGAGCAGTTCTTC | CASSLAGEGAYNEQFF
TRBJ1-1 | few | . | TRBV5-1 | TGCGCCAGCAGCTTGGCTGGGTACACTGAAGCTTTCTTT | CASSLAGYTEAFF